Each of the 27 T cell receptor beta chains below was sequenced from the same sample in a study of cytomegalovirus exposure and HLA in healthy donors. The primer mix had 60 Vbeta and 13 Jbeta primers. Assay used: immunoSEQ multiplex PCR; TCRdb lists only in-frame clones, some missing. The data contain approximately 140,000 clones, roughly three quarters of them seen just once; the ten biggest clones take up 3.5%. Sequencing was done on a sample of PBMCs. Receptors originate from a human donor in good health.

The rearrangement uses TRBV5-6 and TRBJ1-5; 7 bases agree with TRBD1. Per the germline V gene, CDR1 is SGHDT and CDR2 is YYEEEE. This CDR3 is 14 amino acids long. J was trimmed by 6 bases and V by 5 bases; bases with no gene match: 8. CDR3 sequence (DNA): TGTGCCAGCAGTACGCAGGGGGTTCTTCAGCCCCAGCATTTT. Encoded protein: CASSTQGVLQPQHF.

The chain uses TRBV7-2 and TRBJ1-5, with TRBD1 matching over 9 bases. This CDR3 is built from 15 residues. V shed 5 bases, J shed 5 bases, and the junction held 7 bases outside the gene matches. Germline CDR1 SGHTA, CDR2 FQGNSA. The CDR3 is CASSARTGADQPQHF. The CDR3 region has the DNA TGTGCCAGCAGCGCACGGACAGGGGCGGATCAGCCCCAGCATTTT.

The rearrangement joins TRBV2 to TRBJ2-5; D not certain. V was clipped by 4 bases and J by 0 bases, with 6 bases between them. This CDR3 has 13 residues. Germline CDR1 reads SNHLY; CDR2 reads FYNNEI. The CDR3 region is CASSGRYQETQYF. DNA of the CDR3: TGTGCCAGCAGTGGCAGGTACCAAGAGACCCAGTACTTC.

CDR3 loop: CASSFPTGHRNTEAFF. DNA for the CDR3: TGTGCCAGCAGCTTTCCCACGGGACACCGGAACACTGAAGCTTTCTTT. The chain joins TRBV7-2 to TRBJ1-1; possible D gene TRBD1, 6 bases. The CDR3 sequence is 16 residues long. CDR1 and CDR2 from the germline V gene are SGHTA and FQGNSA. Trimming removed 3 bases from V and 1 base from J, with 15 bases in between.

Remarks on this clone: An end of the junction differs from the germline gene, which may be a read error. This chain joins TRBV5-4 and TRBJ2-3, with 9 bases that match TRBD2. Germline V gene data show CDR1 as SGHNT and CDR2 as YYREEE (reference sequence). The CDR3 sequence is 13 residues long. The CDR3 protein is CASILRGGLAPHF. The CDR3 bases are TGTGCCAGCATCCTCCGCGGAGGACTAGCGCCGCATTTT.

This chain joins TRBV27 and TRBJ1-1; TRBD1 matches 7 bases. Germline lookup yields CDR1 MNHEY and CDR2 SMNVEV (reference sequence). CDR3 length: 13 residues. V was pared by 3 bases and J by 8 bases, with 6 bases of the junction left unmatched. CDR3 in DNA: TGTGCCAGCAGTTTCGGAGGGGGCCGCGAAGCTTTCTTT. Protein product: CASSFGGGREAFF.

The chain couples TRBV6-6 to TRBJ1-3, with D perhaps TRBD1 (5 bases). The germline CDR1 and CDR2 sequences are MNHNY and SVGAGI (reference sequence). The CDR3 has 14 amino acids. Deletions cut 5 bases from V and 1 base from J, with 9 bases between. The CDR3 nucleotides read TGTGCCAGCAGTCCCGGGACTTCTGGAAACACCATATATTTT. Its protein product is CASSPGTSGNTIYF.

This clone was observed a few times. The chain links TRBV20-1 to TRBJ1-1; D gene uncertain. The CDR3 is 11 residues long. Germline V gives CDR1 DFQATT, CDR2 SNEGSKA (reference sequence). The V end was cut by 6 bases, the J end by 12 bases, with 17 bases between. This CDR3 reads CSADGLERTFF. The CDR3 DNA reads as TGCAGTGCCGATGGACTCGAGAGGACTTTCTTT.

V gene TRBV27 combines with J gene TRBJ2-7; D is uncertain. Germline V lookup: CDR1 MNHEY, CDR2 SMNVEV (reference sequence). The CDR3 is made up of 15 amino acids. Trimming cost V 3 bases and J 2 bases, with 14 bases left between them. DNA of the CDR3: TGTGCCAGCAGTTTTCAAGCGTCCGAGGCCTACGAGCAGTACTTC. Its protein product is CASSFQASEAYEQYF.

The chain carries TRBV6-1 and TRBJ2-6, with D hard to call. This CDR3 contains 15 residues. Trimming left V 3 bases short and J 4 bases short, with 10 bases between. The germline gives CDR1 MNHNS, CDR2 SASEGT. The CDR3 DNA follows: TGTGCCAGCAGTGACAGGTTATCCGGGGCCAACGTCCTGACTTTC. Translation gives CASSDRLSGANVLTF.

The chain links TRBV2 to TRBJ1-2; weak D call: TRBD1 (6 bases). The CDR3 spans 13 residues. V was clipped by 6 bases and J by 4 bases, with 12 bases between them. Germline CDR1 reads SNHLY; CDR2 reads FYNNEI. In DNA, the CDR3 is TGTGCCAGCAGGGACCAGGGGTCCTATGGCTACACCTTC. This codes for CASRDQGSYGYTF. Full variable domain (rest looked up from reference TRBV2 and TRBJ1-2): EPEVTQTPSHQVTQMGQEVILRCVPISNHLYFYWYRQILGQKVEFLVSFYNNEISEKSEIFDDQFSVERPDGSNFTLKIRSTKLEDSAMYFCASRDQGSYGYTFGSGTRLTVV.

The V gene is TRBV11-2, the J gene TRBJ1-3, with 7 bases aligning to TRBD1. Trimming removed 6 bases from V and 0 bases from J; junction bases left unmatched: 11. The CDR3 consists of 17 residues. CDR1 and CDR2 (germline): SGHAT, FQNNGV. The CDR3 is CASRVGGGSYSGNTIYF. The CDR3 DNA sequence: TGTGCCAGCAGGGTCGGAGGGGGCTCCTACTCTGGAAACACCATATATTTT.

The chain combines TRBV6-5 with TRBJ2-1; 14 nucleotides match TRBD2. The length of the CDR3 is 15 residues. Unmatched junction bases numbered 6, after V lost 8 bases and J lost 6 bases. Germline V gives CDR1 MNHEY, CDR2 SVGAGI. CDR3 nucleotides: TGTGCCAGCGGAGCGGGACTAGCGGGAGTCAATGAGCAGTTCTTC. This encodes CASGAGLAGVNEQFF.

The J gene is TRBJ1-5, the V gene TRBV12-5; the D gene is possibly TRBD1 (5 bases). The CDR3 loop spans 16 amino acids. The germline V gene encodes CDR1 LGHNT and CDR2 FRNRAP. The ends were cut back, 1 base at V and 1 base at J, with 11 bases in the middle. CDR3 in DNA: TGTGCTAGTGGTTTGGCTTCCGGGGGGAGCAATCAGCCCCAGCATTTT. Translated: CASGLASGGSNQPQHF. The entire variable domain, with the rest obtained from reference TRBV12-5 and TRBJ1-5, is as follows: DARVTQTPRHKVTEMGQEVTMRCQPILGHNTVFWYRQTMMQGLELLAYFRNRAPLDDSGMPKDRFSAEMPDATLATLKIQPSEPRDSAVYFCASGLASGGSNQPQHFGDGTRLSIL.

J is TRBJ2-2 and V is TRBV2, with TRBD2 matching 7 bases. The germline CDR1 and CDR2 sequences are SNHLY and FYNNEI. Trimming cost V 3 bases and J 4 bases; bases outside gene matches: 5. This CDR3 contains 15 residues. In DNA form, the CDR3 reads TGTGCCAGCAGTGATGTGGGCGGGAGCACCGGGGAGCTGTTTTTT. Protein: CASSDVGGSTGELFF.

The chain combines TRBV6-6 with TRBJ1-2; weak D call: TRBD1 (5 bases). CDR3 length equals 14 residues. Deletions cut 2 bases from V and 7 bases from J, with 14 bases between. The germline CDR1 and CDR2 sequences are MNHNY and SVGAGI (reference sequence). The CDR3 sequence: CASSYRSGGGGYTF. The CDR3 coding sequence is TGTGCCAGCAGTTACAGAAGCGGGGGAGGTGGCTACACCTTC.

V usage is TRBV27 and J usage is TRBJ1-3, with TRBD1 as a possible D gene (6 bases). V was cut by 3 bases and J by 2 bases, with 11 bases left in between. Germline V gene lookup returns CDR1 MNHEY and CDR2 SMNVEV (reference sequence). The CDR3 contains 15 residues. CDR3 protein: CASSFRGGPGNTIYF. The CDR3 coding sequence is TGTGCCAGCAGTTTTCGGGGGGGGCCTGGAAACACCATATATTTT.

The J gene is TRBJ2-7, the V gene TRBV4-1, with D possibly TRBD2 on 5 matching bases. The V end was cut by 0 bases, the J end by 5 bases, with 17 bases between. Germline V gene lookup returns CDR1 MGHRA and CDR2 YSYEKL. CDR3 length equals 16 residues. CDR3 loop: CASSQDSLEGRNEQYF. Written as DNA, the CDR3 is TGCGCCAGCAGCCAAGATAGTCTAGAGGGTCGAAACGAGCAGTACTTC.

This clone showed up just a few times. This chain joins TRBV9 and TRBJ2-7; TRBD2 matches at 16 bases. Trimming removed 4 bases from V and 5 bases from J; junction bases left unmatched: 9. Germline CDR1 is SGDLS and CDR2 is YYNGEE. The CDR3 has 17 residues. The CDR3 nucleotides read TGTGCCAGCAGCCCTCCGGGACTAGCGGGAGGGGCGGACGAGCAGTACTTC. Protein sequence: CASSPPGLAGGADEQYF.

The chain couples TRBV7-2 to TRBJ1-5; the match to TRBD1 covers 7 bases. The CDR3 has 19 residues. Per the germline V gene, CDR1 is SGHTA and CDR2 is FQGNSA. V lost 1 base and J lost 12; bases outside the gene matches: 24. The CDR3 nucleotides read TGTGCCAGCAGCTTAGAACTACCAGGTCCTGGGTCAGGGGGATTCGGCCAGCATTTT. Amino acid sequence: CASSLELPGPGSGGFGQHF.

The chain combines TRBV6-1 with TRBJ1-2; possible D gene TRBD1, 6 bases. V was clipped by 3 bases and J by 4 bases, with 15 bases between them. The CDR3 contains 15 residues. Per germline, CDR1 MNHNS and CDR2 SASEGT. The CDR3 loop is CASSDGSGHPYGYTF. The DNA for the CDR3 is TGTGCCAGCAGTGATGGATCGGGACACCCCTATGGCTACACCTTC.

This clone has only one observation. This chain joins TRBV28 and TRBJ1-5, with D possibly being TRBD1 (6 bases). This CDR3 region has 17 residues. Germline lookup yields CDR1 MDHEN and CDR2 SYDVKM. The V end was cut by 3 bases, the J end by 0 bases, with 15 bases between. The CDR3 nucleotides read TGTGCCAGCAGTTTTGTAGGGGGAACCTATAGCAATCAGCCCCAGCATTTT. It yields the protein CASSFVGGTYSNQPQHF.

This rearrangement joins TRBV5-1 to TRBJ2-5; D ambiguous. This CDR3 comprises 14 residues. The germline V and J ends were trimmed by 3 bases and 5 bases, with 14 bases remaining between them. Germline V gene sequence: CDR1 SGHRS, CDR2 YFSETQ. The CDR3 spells CASSSSSKVETQYF. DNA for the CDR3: TGCGCCAGCAGCTCGTCTAGTAAGGTGGAGACCCAGTACTTC.

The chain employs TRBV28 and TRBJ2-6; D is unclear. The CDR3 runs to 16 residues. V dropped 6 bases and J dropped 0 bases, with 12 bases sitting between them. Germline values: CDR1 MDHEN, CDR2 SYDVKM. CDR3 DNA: TGTGCCAGCAGGCCAACAACTATCTCTGGGGCCAACGTCCTGACTTTC. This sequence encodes CASRPTTISGANVLTF.

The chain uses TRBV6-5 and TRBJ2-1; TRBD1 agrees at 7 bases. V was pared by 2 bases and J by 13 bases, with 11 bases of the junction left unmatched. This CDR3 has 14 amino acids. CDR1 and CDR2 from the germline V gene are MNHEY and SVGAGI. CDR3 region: CASSYGAGGSEQFF. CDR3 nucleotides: TGTGCCAGCAGTTACGGAGCAGGGGGTAGTGAACAGTTCTTC.

This chain's CDR3 is CASSSDWQRPYGYTF. The DNA of the CDR3 is TGTGCCAGCTCGTCAGACTGGCAGCGCCCCTATGGCTACACCTTC. The J gene is TRBJ1-2, the V gene TRBV6-1; D gene ambiguous. CDR1 and CDR2 from the germline V gene are MNHNS and SASEGT. The CDR3 has 15 amino acids. Trimming left V 8 bases short and J 4 bases short, with 20 bases between.

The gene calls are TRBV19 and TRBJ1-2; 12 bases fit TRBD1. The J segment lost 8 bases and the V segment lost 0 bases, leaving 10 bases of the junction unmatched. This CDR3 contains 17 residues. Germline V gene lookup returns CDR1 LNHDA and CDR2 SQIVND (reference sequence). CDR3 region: CASSIDRDRGREEGYTF. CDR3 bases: TGTGCCAGTAGTATAGACCGGGACAGGGGGCGCGAGGAGGGCTACACCTTC.